Reported below is one T cell receptor (beta chain). Its target is not known. Every isolated RNA sample was fully reverse transcribed, so sequencing captured expressed TCRB transcripts. Measured with immunoSEQ multiplex PCR; TCRdb has only the in-frame clones, and not every one. Altogether about 650,000 clones are present, around 12% being singletons, with the ten largest covering more than 0.1%. These data are taken from a study of beta chain features in type 1 diabetes. Study information: What patients shared with healthy donors was a similar profile of age, gender and cell yields. Study findings and constraints: For Type 1 diabetes patients, all four CD4+ subsets carried TCRB CDR3s that were moderately but significantly shorter. Any HLA effect on TCRB rearrangement was left unresolved by small sub-analyses. Among patients, naive, central memory and Treg TCRB repertoires appeared more similar than among healthy donors.

Every donor had blood drawn once into heparin, around 0.12 L on average. The sequence derives from a man aged 25 to 45 with type 1 diabetes. Sequencing was performed on naive CD4+ T cells from blood.

CDR3 DNA: TGCGCCAGCAGCTCGGGACAGCTTTATAATTCACCCCTCCACTTT. The encoded protein is CASSSGQLYNSPLHF. This chain links TRBV5-1 with TRBJ1-6, with TRBD1 matching over 7 bases. Germline values: CDR1 SGHRS, CDR2 YFSETQ. The CDR3 spans 15 residues. The J segment lost 4 bases and the V segment lost 3 bases, leaving 4 bases of the junction unmatched.